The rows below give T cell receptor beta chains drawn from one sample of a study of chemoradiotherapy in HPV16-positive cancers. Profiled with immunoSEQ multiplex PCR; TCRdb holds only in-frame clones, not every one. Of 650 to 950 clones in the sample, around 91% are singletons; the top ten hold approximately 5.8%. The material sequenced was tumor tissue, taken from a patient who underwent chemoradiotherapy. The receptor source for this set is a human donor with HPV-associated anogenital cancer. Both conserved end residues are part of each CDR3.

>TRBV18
CASSPPVRTYTEAFF
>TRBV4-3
CASSQKGTSGSQNIQYF
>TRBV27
CASSPATSQSYEQYF
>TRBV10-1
CASKAEGDTGELFF
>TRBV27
CASSLSTGGGTEAFF
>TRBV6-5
CASSQYGTTGPQHF
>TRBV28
CASSFLPGPYYGYTF
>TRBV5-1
CASSGADTQYF
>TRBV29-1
CSVTDGNGIGGYTF
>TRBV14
CASSLLRTGANYGYTF
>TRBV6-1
CASSTQQEAYNEQFF
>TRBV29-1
CSDSWTYGYTF
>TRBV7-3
CASSLTPSGTYEQYF
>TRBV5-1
CASSGMDHYGYTF
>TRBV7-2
CASSFGTEKSMNTEAFF
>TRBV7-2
CASSRDRGGNEQFF
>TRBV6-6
CASSYSRGNTEAFF
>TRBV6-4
CASSEGWTTTDTQYF